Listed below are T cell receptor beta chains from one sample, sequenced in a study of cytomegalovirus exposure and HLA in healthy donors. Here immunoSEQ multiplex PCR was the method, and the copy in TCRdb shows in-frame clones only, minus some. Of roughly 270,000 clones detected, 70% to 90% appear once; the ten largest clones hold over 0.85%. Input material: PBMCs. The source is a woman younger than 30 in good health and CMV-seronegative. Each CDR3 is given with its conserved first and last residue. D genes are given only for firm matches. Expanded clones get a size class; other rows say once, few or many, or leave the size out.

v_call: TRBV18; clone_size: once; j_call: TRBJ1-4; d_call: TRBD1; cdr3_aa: CASQPSRQGSEKLFF; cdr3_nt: TGTGCCAGCCAACCCTCTCGACAGGGAAGTGAAAAACTGTTTTTT
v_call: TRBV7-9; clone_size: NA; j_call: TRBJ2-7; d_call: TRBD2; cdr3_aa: CASSPSGRRTYEQYF; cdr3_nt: TGTGCCAGCAGCCCAAGCGGGAGGAGGACCTACGAGCAGTACTTC
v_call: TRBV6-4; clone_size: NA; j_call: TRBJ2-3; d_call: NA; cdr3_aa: CASSDRGGTDTQYF; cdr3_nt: TGTGCCAGCAGTGACAGGGGGGGGACAGATACGCAGTATTTT
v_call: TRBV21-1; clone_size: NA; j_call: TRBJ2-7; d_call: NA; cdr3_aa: CASSNLGTGGAPHDEQYF; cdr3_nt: TGTGCCAGCAGCAACCTCGGGACAGGGGGCGCCCCGCACGACGAGCAGTACTTC
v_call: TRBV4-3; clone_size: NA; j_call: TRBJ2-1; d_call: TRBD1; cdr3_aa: CASSPQGDYNEQFF; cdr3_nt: TGCGCCAGCAGCCCCCAGGGGGATTACAATGAGCAGTTCTTC
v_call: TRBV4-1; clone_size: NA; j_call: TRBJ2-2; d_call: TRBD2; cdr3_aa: CASSQDPLAGGPGELFF; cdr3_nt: TGCGCCAGCAGCCAAGATCCGCTAGCGGGAGGGCCCGGGGAGCTGTTTTTT
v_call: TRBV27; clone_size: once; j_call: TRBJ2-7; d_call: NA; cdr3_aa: CASSLFWGTGNDKQYF; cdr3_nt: TGTGCCAGCAGTTTATTTTGGGGCACTGGGAATGATAAGCAGTACTTC
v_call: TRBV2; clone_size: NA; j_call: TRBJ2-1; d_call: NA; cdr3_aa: CASLPRSSYNEQFF; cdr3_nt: TGTGCCAGCCTCCCCCGCAGCTCCTACAATGAGCAGTTCTTC
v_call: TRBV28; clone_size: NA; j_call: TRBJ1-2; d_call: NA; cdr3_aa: CASSPIGDRDGYTF; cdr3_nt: TGTGCCAGCAGTCCCATCGGGGATAGGGATGGCTACACCTTC
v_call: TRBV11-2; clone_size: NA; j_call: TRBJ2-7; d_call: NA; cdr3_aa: CASSLVQGYEQYF; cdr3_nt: TGTGCCAGCAGCTTAGTTCAGGGTTACGAGCAGTACTTC
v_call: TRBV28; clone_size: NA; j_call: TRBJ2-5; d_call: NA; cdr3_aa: CASSLSVRETQYF; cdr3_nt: TGTGCCAGCAGTTTAAGCGTGAGGGAGACCCAGTACTTC
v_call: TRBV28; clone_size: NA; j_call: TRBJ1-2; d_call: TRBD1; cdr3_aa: CASSFPPVWDRATGNYGYTF; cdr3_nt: TGTGCCAGCAGTTTCCCCCCGGTGTGGGACAGGGCTACGGGGAACTATGGCTACACCTTC
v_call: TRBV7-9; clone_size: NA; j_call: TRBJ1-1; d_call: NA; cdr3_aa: CASSLGTPNTEAFF; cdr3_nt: TGTGCCAGCAGCTTGGGCACTCCGAACACTGAAGCTTTCTTT
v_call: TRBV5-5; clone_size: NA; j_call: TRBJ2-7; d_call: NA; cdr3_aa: CASQSGVGEQYF; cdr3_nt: TGTGCCAGCCAGTCGGGAGTTGGCGAGCAGTACTTC
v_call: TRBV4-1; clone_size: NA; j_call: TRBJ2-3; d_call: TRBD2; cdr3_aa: CASSTSVGRGDTQYF; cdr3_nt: TGCGCCAGCAGCACCTCGGTCGGGAGGGGTGATACGCAGTATTTT
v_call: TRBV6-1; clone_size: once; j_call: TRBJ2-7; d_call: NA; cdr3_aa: CASSEEWGYSYEQYF; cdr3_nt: TGTGCCAGCAGTGAAGAGTGGGGCTATTCCTACGAGCAGTACTTC
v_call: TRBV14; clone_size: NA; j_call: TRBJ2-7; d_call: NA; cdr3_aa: CASSQSSLGTEQYF; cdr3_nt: TGTGCCAGCAGCCAATCTTCCCTTGGGACAGAGCAGTACTTC
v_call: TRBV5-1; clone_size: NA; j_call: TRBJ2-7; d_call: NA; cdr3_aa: CASRETASYEQYF; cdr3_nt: TGCGCCAGCAGGGAGACAGCATCCTACGAGCAGTACTTC
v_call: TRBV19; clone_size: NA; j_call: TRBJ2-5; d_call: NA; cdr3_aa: CASSMNNQETQYF; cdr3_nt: TGTGCCAGTAGTATGAACAACCAAGAGACCCAGTACTTC
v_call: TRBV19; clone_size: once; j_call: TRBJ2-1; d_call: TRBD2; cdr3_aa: CASSSTSGGQSSYNEQFF; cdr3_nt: TGTGCCAGTTCATCGACTAGCGGAGGGCAGAGCTCCTACAATGAGCAGTTCTTC
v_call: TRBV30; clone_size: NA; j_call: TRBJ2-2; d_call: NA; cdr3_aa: CAWVDRGGYGELFF; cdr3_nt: TGTGCCTGGGTAGACAGGGGAGGGTACGGGGAGCTGTTTTTT
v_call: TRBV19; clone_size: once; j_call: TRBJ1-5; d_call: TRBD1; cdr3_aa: CASSTTGVSNQPQHF; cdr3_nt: TGTGCCAGTAGTACCACAGGGGTGAGCAATCAGCCCCAGCATTTT
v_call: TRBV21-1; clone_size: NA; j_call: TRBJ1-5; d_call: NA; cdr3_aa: CASSKVRVRGQGAVRSNQPQHF; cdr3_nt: TGTGCCAGCAGCAAAGTGCGGGTACGGGGTCAGGGGGCGGTGAGAAGCAATCAGCCCCAGCATTTT
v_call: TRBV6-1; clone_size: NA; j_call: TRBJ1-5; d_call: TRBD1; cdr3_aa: CASSAQGALQPQHF; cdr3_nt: TGTGCCAGCAGTGCCCAGGGGGCACTTCAGCCCCAGCATTTT
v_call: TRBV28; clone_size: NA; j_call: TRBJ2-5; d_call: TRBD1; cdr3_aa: CASSFRGQGAKETQYF; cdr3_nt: TGTGCCAGCAGTTTCCGCGGGCAGGGGGCGAAGGAGACCCAGTACTTC
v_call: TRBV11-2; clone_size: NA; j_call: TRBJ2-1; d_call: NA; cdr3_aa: CASSLLAAVYNEQFF; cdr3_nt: TGTGCCAGCAGCTTATTAGCAGCGGTATACAATGAGCAGTTCTTC
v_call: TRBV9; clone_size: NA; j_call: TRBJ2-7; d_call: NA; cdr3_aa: CASSVAGSPYEQYF; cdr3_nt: TGTGCCAGCAGCGTAGCAGGGTCGCCGTACGAGCAGTACTTC
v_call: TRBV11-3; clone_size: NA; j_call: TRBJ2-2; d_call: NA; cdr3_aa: CASSLGTGETGELFF; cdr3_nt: TGTGCCAGCAGCTTAGGGACGGGGGAGACCGGGGAGCTGTTTTTT
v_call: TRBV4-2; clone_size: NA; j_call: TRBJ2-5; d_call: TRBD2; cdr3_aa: CASSLPAGGETQYF; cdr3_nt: TGTGCCAGCAGCCTCCCCGCGGGAGGAGAGACCCAGTACTTC
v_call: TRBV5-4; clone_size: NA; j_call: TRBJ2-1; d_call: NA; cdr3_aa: CASSLVEGTNEQFF; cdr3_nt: TGTGCCAGCAGCTTGGTAGAGGGAACCAATGAGCAGTTCTTC
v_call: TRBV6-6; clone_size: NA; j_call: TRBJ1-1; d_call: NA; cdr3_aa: CASSYAGEAFF; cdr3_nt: TGTGCCAGCAGTTACGCGGGTGAAGCTTTCTTT
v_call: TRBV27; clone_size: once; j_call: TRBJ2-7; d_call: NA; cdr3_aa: CASSAPGRSDYEQYF; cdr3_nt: TGTGCCAGCAGCGCTCCCGGGAGATCGGACTACGAGCAGTACTTC
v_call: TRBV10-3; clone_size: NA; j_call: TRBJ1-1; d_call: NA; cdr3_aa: CAMGRGRDTEAFF; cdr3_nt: TGTGCCATGGGGCGGGGAAGGGACACTGAAGCTTTCTTT
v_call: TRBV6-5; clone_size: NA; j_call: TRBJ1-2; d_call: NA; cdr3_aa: CASSLSANYGYTF; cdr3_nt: TGTGCCAGCAGCCTTAGTGCTAACTATGGCTACACCTTC
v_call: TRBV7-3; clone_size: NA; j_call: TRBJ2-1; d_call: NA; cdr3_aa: CASSLLSSGAGNNNEQFF; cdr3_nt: TGTGCCAGCAGCTTATTGTCCAGCGGAGCCGGCAATAACAATGAGCAGTTCTTC
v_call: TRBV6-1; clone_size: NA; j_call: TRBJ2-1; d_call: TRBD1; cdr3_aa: CASSLDRVGGEQFF; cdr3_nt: TGTGCCAGCAGCTTAGACAGGGTAGGGGGTGAGCAGTTCTTC
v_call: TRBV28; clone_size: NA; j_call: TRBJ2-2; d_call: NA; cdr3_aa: CASRHTNTGELFF; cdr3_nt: TGTGCCAGCAGGCACACGAACACCGGGGAGCTGTTTTTT
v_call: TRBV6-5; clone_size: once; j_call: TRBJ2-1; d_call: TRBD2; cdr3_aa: CASSSETSGRGNEQFF; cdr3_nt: TGTGCCAGCAGTTCGGAGACTAGCGGGAGGGGCAATGAGCAGTTCTTC
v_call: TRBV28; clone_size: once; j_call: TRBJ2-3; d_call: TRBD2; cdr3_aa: CASSFWREGADTQYF; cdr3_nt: TGTGCCAGCAGTTTCTGGCGGGAGGGCGCAGATACGCAGTATTTT
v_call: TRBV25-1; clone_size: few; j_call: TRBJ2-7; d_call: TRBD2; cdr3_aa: CASRKSGVYEQYF; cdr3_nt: TGTGCCAGCAGGAAGAGCGGGGTCTACGAGCAGTACTTC
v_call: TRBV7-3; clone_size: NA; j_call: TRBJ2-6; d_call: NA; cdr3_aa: CASSITSSGANVLTF; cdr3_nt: TGTGCCAGCAGCATTACTAGCTCTGGGGCCAACGTCCTGACTTTC
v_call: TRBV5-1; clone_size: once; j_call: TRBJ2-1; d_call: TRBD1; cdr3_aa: CASSEGTGIYHEQFF; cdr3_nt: TGCGCCAGCAGCGAGGGGACAGGGATTTACCATGAGCAGTTCTTC
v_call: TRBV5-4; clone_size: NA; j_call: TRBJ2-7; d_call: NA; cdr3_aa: CASSSRLEPYEQYF; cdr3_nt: TGTGCCAGCAGTTCCCGACTGGAACCCTACGAGCAGTACTTC
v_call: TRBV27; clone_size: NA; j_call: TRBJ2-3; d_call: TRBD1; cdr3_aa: CASSPTDSGTGSTDTQYF; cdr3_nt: TGTGCCAGCAGTCCGACCGACTCCGGGACAGGGAGCACAGATACGCAGTATTTT
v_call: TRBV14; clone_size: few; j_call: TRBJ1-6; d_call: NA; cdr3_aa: CASKGVPYNSPLHF; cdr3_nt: TGTGCCAGCAAGGGAGTCCCCTATAATTCACCCCTCCACTTT
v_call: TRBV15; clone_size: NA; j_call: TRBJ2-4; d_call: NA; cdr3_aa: CATSSGGPSKNIQYF; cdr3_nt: TGTGCCACCAGCAGCGGGGGTCCGAGCAAAAACATTCAGTACTTC
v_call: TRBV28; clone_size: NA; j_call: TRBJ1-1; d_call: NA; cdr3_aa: CASLGGALGAEAFF; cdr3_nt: TGTGCCAGCTTGGGGGGAGCCCTTGGCGCTGAAGCTTTCTTT
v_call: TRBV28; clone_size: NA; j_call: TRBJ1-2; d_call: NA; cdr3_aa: CASSLPGGYGYTF; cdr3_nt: TGTGCCAGCAGTTTGCCGGGAGGCTATGGCTACACCTTC
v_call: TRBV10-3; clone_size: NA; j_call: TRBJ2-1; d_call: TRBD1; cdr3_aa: CAISRTGQANEQFF; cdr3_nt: TGTGCCATCAGCAGGACAGGGCAGGCCAATGAGCAGTTCTTC
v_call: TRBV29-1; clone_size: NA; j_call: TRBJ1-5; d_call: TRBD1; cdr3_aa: CSGTGGAGQPQHF; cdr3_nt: TGCAGCGGCACAGGGGGCGCGGGCCAGCCCCAGCATTTT
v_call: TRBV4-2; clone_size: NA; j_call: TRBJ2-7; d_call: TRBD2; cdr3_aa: CASSQRVGTSGRREQYF; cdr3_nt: TGTGCCAGCAGCCAAAGGGTGGGGACTAGCGGGAGGCGCGAGCAGTACTTC